A selection of T cell receptor beta chains follows, all from one sample in a study of human T cells and chemical hapten exposure. TCRdb independently ran MiXCR on the RACE reads; one entry per CDR3 protein. The table includes about 340,000 distinct CDR3 sequences, roughly 6.9% detected once. Material: whole blood, obtained in connection with sensitization to the hapten diphenylcyclopropenone (DPC). The source is a woman aged 18-29 years with alopecia areata. Some clones in this sample may be carry-over from other donors' samples. Each CDR3 is given with its conserved first and last residue.

v_call cdr3_aa
TRBV7-2 CASSLVSVTEQFF
TRBV20-1 CSAREGGGDYEQYF
TRBV3-1 CASSQTGLAGVTQYF
TRBV19 CASSIRGGYTGELFF
TRBV6-5 CASSYSDRIYGYTF
TRBV6-2/TRBV6-3 CASRPSGQGGRSEAFF
TRBV19 CASSPDSNTGELFF
TRBV6-2/TRBV6-3 CASSRGPGELFF
TRBV6-1 CASASFGLAQFYGYTF
TRBV7-2 CASSLDWDRGTYF
TRBV6-2/TRBV6-3 CASSYDADMNTEAFF
TRBV4-3 CASRQGRGTGELFF
TRBV4-2 CASSRVLGAGQPQHF
TRBV7-8 CASSSRQGTIDKLFF
TRBV7-6 CASSPAGAGNNEQFF
TRBV12-3/TRBV12-4 CASSLGTSRGPKNIQYF
TRBV18 CASSPPPSGGANEQFF
TRBV5-5 CASSSDDSAGANVLTF
TRBV11-2 CASSRLLNRGRTEAFF
TRBV12-3/TRBV12-4 CASSPGGANEKLFF
TRBV5-1 CASRMGQGRKVTQYF
TRBV2 CASSPTGQGQGYTF
TRBV12-3/TRBV12-4 CASSFEGFYGYTF
TRBV20-1 CSALTGTGTYEQYF
TRBV28 CASSPRTAKNIQYF
TRBV12-3/TRBV12-4 CASSASGGRQETQYF
TRBV6-5 CASRPIRDKRNEQYF
TRBV5-1 CASSSQGQGNTPLHF
TRBV6-2/TRBV6-3 CASSPMGRVETQYF
TRBV5-5 CASSGQAANTEAFF
TRBV5-1 CASSLDGQNYEQYF
TRBV10-3 CAISDRTPGNTIYF
TRBV4-3 CASSHLGDGANVLTF
TRBV29-1 CSVYSYNEQFF